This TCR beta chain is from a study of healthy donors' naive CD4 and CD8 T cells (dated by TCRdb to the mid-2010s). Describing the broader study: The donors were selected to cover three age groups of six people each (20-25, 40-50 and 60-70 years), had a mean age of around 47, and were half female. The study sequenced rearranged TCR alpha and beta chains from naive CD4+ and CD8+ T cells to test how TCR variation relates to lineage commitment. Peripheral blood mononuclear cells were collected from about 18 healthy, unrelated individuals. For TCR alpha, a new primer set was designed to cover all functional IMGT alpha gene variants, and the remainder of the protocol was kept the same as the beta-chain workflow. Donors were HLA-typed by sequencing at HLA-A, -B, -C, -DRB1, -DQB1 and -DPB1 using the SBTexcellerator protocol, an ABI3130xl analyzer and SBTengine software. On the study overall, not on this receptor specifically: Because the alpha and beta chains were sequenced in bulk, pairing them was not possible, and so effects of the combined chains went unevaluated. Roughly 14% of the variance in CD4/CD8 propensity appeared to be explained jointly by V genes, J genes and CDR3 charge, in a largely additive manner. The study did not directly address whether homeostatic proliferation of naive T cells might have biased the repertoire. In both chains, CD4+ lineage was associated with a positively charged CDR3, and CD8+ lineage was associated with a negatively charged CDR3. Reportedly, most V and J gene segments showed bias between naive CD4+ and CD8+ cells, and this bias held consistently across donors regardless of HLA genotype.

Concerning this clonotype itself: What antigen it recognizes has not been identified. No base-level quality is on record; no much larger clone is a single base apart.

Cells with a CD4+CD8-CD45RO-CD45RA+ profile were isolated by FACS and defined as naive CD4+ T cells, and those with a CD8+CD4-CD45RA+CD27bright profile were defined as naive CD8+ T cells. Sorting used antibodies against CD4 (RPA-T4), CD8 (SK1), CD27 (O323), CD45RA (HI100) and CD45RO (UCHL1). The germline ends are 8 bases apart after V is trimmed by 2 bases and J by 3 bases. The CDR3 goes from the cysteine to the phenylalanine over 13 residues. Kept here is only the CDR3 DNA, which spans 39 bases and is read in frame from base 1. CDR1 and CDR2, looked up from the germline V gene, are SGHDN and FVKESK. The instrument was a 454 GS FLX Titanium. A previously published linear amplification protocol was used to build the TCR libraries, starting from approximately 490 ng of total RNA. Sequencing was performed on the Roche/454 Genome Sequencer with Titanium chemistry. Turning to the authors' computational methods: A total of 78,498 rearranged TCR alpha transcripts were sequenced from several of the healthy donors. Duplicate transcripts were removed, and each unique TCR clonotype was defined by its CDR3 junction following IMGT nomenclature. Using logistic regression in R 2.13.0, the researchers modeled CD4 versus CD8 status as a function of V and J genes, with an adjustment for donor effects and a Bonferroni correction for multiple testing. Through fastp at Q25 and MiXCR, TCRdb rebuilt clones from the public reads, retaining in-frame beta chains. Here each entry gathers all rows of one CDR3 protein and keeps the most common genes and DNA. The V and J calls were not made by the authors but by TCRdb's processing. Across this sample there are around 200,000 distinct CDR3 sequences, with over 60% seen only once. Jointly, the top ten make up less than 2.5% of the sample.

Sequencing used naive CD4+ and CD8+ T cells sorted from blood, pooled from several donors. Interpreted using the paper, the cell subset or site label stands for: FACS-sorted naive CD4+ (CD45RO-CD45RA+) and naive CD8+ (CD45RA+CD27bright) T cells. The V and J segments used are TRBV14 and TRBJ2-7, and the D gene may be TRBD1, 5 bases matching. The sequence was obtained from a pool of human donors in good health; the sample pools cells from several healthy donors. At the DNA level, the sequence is TGTGCCAGCAGCCAAACAGGAGACTACGAGCAGTACTTC. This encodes CASSQTGDYEQYF.